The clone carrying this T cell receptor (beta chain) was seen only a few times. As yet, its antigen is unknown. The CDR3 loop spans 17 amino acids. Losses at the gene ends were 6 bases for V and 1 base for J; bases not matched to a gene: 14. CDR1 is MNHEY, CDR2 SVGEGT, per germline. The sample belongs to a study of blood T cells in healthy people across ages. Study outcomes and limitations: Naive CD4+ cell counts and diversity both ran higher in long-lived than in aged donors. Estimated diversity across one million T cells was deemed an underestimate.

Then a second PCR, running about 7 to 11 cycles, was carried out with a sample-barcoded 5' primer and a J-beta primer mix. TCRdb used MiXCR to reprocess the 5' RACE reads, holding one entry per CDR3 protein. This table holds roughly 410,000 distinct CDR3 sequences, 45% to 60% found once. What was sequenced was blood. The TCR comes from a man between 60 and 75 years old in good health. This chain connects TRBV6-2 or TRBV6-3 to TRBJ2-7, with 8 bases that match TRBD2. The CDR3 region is CASSPWGGGRQSYEQYF. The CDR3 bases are TGTGCCAGCAGCCCTTGGGGAGGCGGGAGGCAATCCTACGAGCAGTACTTC.